The 13 T cell receptor beta chains listed next were all sequenced from one sample in a study of post-analysis software for immune sequencing data. Each TCR beta cDNA library carried unique molecular identifiers. TCRdb recomputed calls from the PCR reads with MiXCR, one row per CDR3 protein. This sample has around 710,000 distinct CDR3 sequences, with under 60% found just once. These receptors are not linked to any known antigen. The study's findings and limits: Four or five TRBV segments (TRBV5-6, TRBV5-1 and TRBV20-1 among them) occurred more frequently in patients than in controls.

Sequenced sample: blood. The receptors were sampled from a girl aged 10-17 years with multiple sclerosis.

The V call is TRBV6-6, the J call TRBJ1-2; tentative D call: TRBD1 (5 bases). Looked up from germline, CDR1 is MNHNY and CDR2 is SVGAGI (reference sequence). The V end lost 5 bases, the J end lost 1 base, and 14 bases lay between the germline ends. The length of the CDR3 is 15 residues. In DNA form, the CDR3 reads TGTGCCAGCAGTGACCAGGGTAGGAGTAACTATGGCTACACCTTC. Encoded protein: CASSDQGRSNYGYTF.

This sequence joins TRBV28 and TRBJ2-3; 14 bases are a match to TRBD2. The CDR3 extends over 17 amino acids. Germline V gene sequence: CDR1 MDHEN, CDR2 SYDVKM. The V segment lost 5 bases and the J segment 0 bases; nucleotides outside the gene matches: 4. The CDR3 DNA sequence: TGTGCCAGCAGTCTTCGACTAGCGGGAGGGAGCACAGATACGCAGTATTTT. Translating it yields CASSLRLAGGSTDTQYF.

This clonotype was detected ten times or more. This rearrangement joins TRBV7-3 to TRBJ2-1, with 10 bases identical to TRBD2. V dropped 2 bases and J dropped 5; count of bases not matched to a gene: 0. The CDR3 spans 14 residues. In germline, CDR1 is SGHTA, CDR2 FQGTGA. The CDR3 region has the DNA TGTGCCAGCAGCTTACTAGCGGGAGACAATGAGCAGTTCTTC. This encodes CASSLLAGDNEQFF. Full variable domain (outside the CDR3, taken from reference TRBV7-3 and TRBJ2-1): GAGVSQTPSNKVTEKGKYVELRCDPISGHTALYWYRQSLGQGPEFLIYFQGTGAADDSGLPNDRFFAVRPEGSVSTLKIQRTERGDSAVYLCASSLLAGDNEQFFGPGTRLTVL.

The sample holds a few counts of this clonotype. The chain couples TRBV12-3 or TRBV12-4 to TRBJ2-1; D is unclear. This CDR3 has 14 amino acids. V lost 6 bases and J lost 1, with 10 bases in between. CDR3 loop: CASSPGRSYNEQFF. The CDR3 nucleotides are TGTGCCAGCAGCCCTGGACGATCCTACAATGAGCAGTTCTTC.

The V call is TRBV7-3, the J call TRBJ2-1; D remains unclear. Trimming stripped 5 bases from V and 9 bases from J, with 14 bases between. This CDR3 spans 13 amino acids. CDR1 and CDR2 (germline): SGHTA, FQGTGA. The CDR3 sequence: CASSQPGRGEQFF. The CDR3 region has the DNA TGTGCCAGCAGCCAACCCGGCCGCGGTGAGCAGTTCTTC.

This clonotype was recorded only once. The chain combines TRBV11-2 with TRBJ2-3; D remains unclear. Germline loops: CDR1 SGHAT, CDR2 FQNNGV. CDR3 size: 16 residues. The V and J ends lost 5 bases and 0 bases respectively, with 15 bases between them. CDR3 bases: TGTGCCAGCAGCCTCCCGGCGGTCCCTAGCACAGATACGCAGTATTTT. Its protein is CASSLPAVPSTDTQYF. Drawing the rest from reference TRBV11-2 and TRBJ2-3, the complete variable domain is EAGVAQSPRYKIIEKRQSVAFWCNPISGHATLYWYQQILGQGPKLLIQFQNNGVVDDSQLPKDRFSAERLKGVDSTLKIQPAKLEDSAVYLCASSLPAVPSTDTQYFGPGTRLTVL.

This clonotype was observed a few times. The chain employs TRBV6-5 and TRBJ1-1; D possibly corresponds to TRBD1 (5 bases). Germline V gene data show CDR1 as MNHEY and CDR2 as SVGAGI. This CDR3 region has 14 residues. The germline V and J ends were trimmed by 0 bases and 3 bases, with 8 bases remaining between them. The CDR3 DNA reads as TGTGCCAGCAGTTACTCGTGGGGGGACACTGAAGCTTTCTTT. The encoded protein is CASSYSWGDTEAFF.

The chain's CDR3 is CASSQVGDGQETQYF. In DNA form, the CDR3 reads TGCGCCAGCAGCCAAGTGGGGGACGGACAAGAGACCCAGTACTTC. The gene calls are TRBV4-1 and TRBJ2-5; TRBD1 or TRBD2 may be the D gene (5 bases each). Trimming took 1 base from V and 2 from J, leaving 11 bases between them. CDR1 MGHRA and CDR2 YSYEKL come from the germline V gene. The CDR3 covers 15 residues.

A note on this clonotype: A much bigger clone sits one base away, suggesting this may be a read error. This chain links TRBV29-1 with TRBJ2-5; D possibly corresponds to TRBD2 (5 bases). The germline gives CDR1 SQVTM, CDR2 ANQGSEA. This CDR3 contains 15 residues. Between the trimmed V and J ends, which lost 0 bases and 11 bases, there was a span of 22 bases. CDR3 region: CSVEEWASRYNEQYF. The CDR3, as DNA: TGCAGCGTTGAAGAGTGGGCTAGCAGATACAATGAGCAGTACTTC.

The CDR3 DNA follows: TGTGCCAGCAGCTTAGATCGGTTTGGGGCAGGACCCTCCTACGAGCAGTACTTC. The encoded protein is CASSLDRFGAGPSYEQYF. This sequence joins TRBV7-2 and TRBJ2-7; TRBD1 might be the D (5 bases). From germline, CDR1 is SGHTA and CDR2 FQGNSA. The CDR3 consists of 18 residues. Trimming removed 1 base at V and 0 bases at J, with 19 bases between.

The chain recombines TRBV6-6 with TRBJ1-2; D may be TRBD1 (6 bases). Trimming took off 5 bases at V and 14 bases at J, with 15 bases between the two ends. CDR3 length: 11 residues. The V gene's germline CDR1 is MNHNY and CDR2 SVGAGI (reference sequence). CDR3 sequence (DNA): TGTGCCAGCAGTAAACAGGGTCTTGGTACCTTC. Encoded protein: CASSKQGLGTF.

The chain joins TRBV7-2 to TRBJ2-3; D is perhaps TRBD1 (6 bases). This CDR3 has 18 residues. The germline V and J ends were trimmed by 3 bases and 1 base, with 20 bases remaining between them. Germline CDR1 is SGHTA and CDR2 is FQGNSA. As DNA, the CDR3 is TGTGCCAGCAGCTTGGCGAGGGGGTTGGGCCCTGGCACAGATACGCAGTATTTT. It encodes CASSLARGLGPGTDTQYF.

This clonotype was observed a few times. The gene calls are TRBV7-9 and TRBJ1-2, with TRBD1 matching over 7 bases. The CDR3 sequence is 18 residues long. Germline V gene lookup returns CDR1 SEHNR and CDR2 FQNEAQ (reference sequence). Trimming removed 0 bases from V and 0 bases from J; junction bases left unmatched: 10. The CDR3 spells CASSLAGDRRSPNYGYTF. CDR3 sequence (DNA): TGTGCCAGCAGCTTAGCAGGGGACAGAAGAAGTCCTAACTATGGCTACACCTTC. The whole variable domain, remainder taken from reference TRBV7-9 and TRBJ1-2, is DTGVSQNPRHKITKRGQNVTFRCDPISEHNRLYWYRQTLGQGPEFLTYFQNEAQLEKSRLLSDRFSAERPKGSFSTLEIQRTEQGDSAMYLCASSLAGDRRSPNYGYTFGSGTRLTVV.